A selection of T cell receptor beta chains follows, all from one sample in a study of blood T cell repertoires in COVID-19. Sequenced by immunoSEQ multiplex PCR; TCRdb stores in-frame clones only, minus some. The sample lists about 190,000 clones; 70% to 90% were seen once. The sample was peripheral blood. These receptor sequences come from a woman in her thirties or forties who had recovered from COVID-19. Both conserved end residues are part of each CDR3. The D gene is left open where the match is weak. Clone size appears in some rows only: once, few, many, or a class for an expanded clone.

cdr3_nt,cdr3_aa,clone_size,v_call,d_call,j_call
TGTGCCAGCAGTTACTCTCGGGAGCAGTACTTC,CASSYSREQYF,.,TRBV5-6,.,TRBJ2-7
TGTGCCAGCAGTTTAGATCACAGGGATGAAAAACTGTTTTTT,CASSLDHRDEKLFF,.,TRBV28,.,TRBJ1-4
TGTGCCAGCAGCACCCAAACAGGGTCTGGAAATGAGCAGTTCTTC,CASSTQTGSGNEQFF,once,TRBV7-2,.,TRBJ2-1
TGTGCCAGCAGCTTAACTCCCCCGTTATATGGCTACACCTTC,CASSLTPPLYGYTF,.,TRBV7-2,.,TRBJ1-2
TGTGCCAGCAGTATTGGGGAGGGGAACACCGGGGAGCTGTTTTTT,CASSIGEGNTGELFF,.,TRBV11-3,TRBD2,TRBJ2-2
TGTGCCAGTAGTCCCACACAGGCCTGGGATGAAAAACTGTTTTTT,CASSPTQAWDEKLFF,.,TRBV19,.,TRBJ1-4
TGCGCCAGCAGCCAAGATGAGACAGGGGGCATCACCGGGGAGCTGTTTTTT,CASSQDETGGITGELFF,.,TRBV4-3,TRBD1,TRBJ2-2
TGTGCCACCCACCCTCGGGGGAGAGTATACGAGCAGTACTTC,CATHPRGRVYEQYF,.,TRBV2,.,TRBJ2-7
TGCGCCAGCAGCCAGGGGACAGGGTGGGAGTCACCCCTCCACTTT,CASSQGTGWESPLHF,.,TRBV5-1,TRBD1,TRBJ1-6
TGCGCCAGCAGCTTAGGACAGCAGAACACTGAAGCTTTCTTT,CASSLGQQNTEAFF,.,TRBV5-1,.,TRBJ1-1
TGTGCCAGCAGCGCGGACGGGGGAGCCATATATTTT,CASSADGGAIYF,.,TRBV9,.,TRBJ1-3
TGTGCCAGCAGTTTGTCGGGGGGGCTCGGGAACACTGAAGCTTTCTTT,CASSLSGGLGNTEAFF,.,TRBV6-2/TRBV6-3,.,TRBJ1-1
TGTGCCAGCAGGGGCGCGGGACAGGGCTACAATGAGCAGTTCTTC,CASRGAGQGYNEQFF,.,TRBV3-1/TRBV3-2,TRBD1,TRBJ2-1
TGTGCCAGCAGAGTTGACATCCGTAGCAATCAGCCCCAGCATTTT,CASRVDIRSNQPQHF,few,TRBV27,.,TRBJ1-5
TGTGCCAGTAGTCTACGGACTAGCGGGTTAAGCGATGAGCAGTTCTTC,CASSLRTSGLSDEQFF,.,TRBV19,TRBD2,TRBJ2-1
TGTGCCAGCAGCTTGGCCGATACGACTCCTTACGAGCAGTACTTC,CASSLADTTPYEQYF,.,TRBV5-5,.,TRBJ2-7
TGTGCCAGCAGTCTAAATCCCACAGATACGCAGTATTTT,CASSLNPTDTQYF,few,TRBV25-1,.,TRBJ2-3
TGCGCCAGCAGCTTGGAGGGAGACAGGGCTCAAGGCTACACCTTC,CASSLEGDRAQGYTF,once,TRBV5-1,TRBD1,TRBJ1-2
TGTGCCAGCAGCTCGGGACAGCCCTCTGGAAACACCATATATTTT,CASSSGQPSGNTIYF,.,TRBV5-4,TRBD1,TRBJ1-3
TGTGCCATCATTAAGGACACTTCCAATGAGCAGTTCTTC,CAIIKDTSNEQFF,.,TRBV10-3,.,TRBJ2-1
TGTGCCAGCAGTAACCCCCCAGGGACGCAGTATTTT,CASSNPPGTQYF,.,TRBV6-5,.,TRBJ2-3
TGTGCCAGCACCCCAAGACAGGGGGCAGTGAACACTGAAGCTTTCTTT,CASTPRQGAVNTEAFF,.,TRBV6-2/TRBV6-3,TRBD1,TRBJ1-1
TGTGCCAGTAGTATTTCAGGGGGTCGGACTGAAGCTTTCTTT,CASSISGGRTEAFF,.,TRBV19,TRBD1,TRBJ1-1
TGTGCCAGCAGCGTATCGGGGGAAAGATATGCGACCCAGTACTTC,CASSVSGERYATQYF,.,TRBV9,.,TRBJ2-5
TGTGCCAGCAGTCTATGGACTAGCGGGAGTAGTGAGGAGACCCAGTACTTC,CASSLWTSGSSEETQYF,few,TRBV28,TRBD2,TRBJ2-5
TGTGCCAGCAGCCCGAGACCGGGACAGGGTTTCGAGCAGTACTTC,CASSPRPGQGFEQYF,.,TRBV7-2,TRBD1,TRBJ2-7
TGTGCCAGCAGCTCGAGGAGGACAGGGACCTACGAGCAGTACTTC,CASSSRRTGTYEQYF,.,TRBV27,TRBD1,TRBJ2-7
TGCGCCAGCAGCTTGGTCGGCCAGGCGGGGAATGGCTACACCTTC,CASSLVGQAGNGYTF,.,TRBV5-1,.,TRBJ1-2
TGTGCCAGCAGTAGACAGGACCCAAATCAGCCCCAGCATTTT,CASSRQDPNQPQHF,.,TRBV2,.,TRBJ1-5
TGCGCCAGCAGCTTTCAGGGTGGACTAGCGGAGCAGTTCTTC,CASSFQGGLAEQFF,.,TRBV5-1,TRBD2,TRBJ2-1
TGTGCCAGCAGTGTCGGGTCCCTCAATGAGCAGTTCTTC,CASSVGSLNEQFF,.,TRBV2,.,TRBJ2-1
TGTGCCAGCAGCCAAGGAGGCAGGCAGGGGGAAATTAACTATGGCTACACCTTC,CASSQGGRQGEINYGYTF,.,TRBV3-1/TRBV3-2,TRBD1,TRBJ1-2
TGTGCCAGCTCACCTAAGGCAGGGGGACTCCCTCCGGCGGGAGGGCCACCAGATACGCAGTATTTT,CASSPKAGGLPPAGGPPDTQYF,once,TRBV18,TRBD2,TRBJ2-3
TGTGCCAGCAGTTACGGCGGGGGGAACACTGAAGCTTTCTTT,CASSYGGGNTEAFF,few,TRBV6-5,.,TRBJ1-1
TGTGCCAGCTCACCACCCGCTCATTTGGCCGCCGGGGAGCTGTTTTTT,CASSPPAHLAAGELFF,.,TRBV18,.,TRBJ2-2
TGTGCCAGTAGTATACTAGCGGGCTACGAGCAGTACTTC,CASSILAGYEQYF,.,TRBV19,TRBD2,TRBJ2-7
TGTGCCAGCAGTGTATCGCGGGAGGTCGAGCAGTACTTC,CASSVSREVEQYF,.,TRBV27,TRBD2,TRBJ2-7
TGTGCCTGGAGTGTACAAGGAGCCGTCAATGAGCAGTTCTTC,CAWSVQGAVNEQFF,.,TRBV30,.,TRBJ2-1
TGTGCCAGCCCCAAGACAGAACCTGCAACTAATGAAAAACTGTTTTTT,CASPKTEPATNEKLFF,.,TRBV21-1,.,TRBJ1-4
TGCAGCGTCCTAGACAGGAGATCTGGAAACACCATATATTTT,CSVLDRRSGNTIYF,few,TRBV29-1,.,TRBJ1-3
TGTGCCAGCTATGAATGGACAGGGAGGAGGGAGACCCAGTACTTC,CASYEWTGRRETQYF,many,TRBV2,TRBD1,TRBJ2-5
TGTGCCAGCAGCGGTCTAGCGGGAGGACGCACAGATACGCAGTATTTT,CASSGLAGGRTDTQYF,.,TRBV9,TRBD2,TRBJ2-3
TGTGCCAGCAGCTTAGACAGGGTGCACACCGGGGAGCTGTTTTTT,CASSLDRVHTGELFF,.,TRBV9,TRBD1,TRBJ2-2
TGTGCCAGCAGCTTTCCGGGACAGCAAGAGACCCAGTACTTC,CASSFPGQQETQYF,.,TRBV13,TRBD1,TRBJ2-5
TGTGCCAGCAGCCATCGAGACAGTAATGAGCAGTTCTTC,CASSHRDSNEQFF,.,TRBV3-1/TRBV3-2,.,TRBJ2-1
TGTGCCAGCTCACCTAATGTCTACGAGCAGTACTTC,CASSPNVYEQYF,.,TRBV18,.,TRBJ2-7
TGTGCCAGCGGCCCCGGACAGGTAAACACTGAAGCTTTCTTT,CASGPGQVNTEAFF,few,TRBV2,TRBD1,TRBJ1-1
TGTGCCAGCAGCGTGACAGGGTCTGAAGCTTTCTTT,CASSVTGSEAFF,.,TRBV2,TRBD1,TRBJ1-1